The 7 T cell receptor beta chains reported below all come from one sample, sequenced in a study of blood T cell repertoires in COVID-19. Repertoires were generated with immunoSEQ multiplex PCR, while TCRdb's copy carries only in-frame clones and drops some. The sample gives approximately 300,000 clones, roughly 88% of which show up once; under 2% is in the top ten. The sequenced sample was peripheral blood. These receptors were taken from a woman between 45 and 60 years old with acute or convalescent COVID-19.

This chain uses TRBV19 with TRBJ2-7; 8 positions agree with TRBD2. The CDR3 has 14 residues. V shed 5 bases and J 5 bases; nucleotides not matched to a gene: 8. Germline CDR1 is LNHDA and CDR2 is SQIVND (reference sequence). CDR3 in amino acids: CASSPQREFHEQYF. The CDR3 DNA sequence: TGTGCCAGTAGTCCCCAGCGGGAGTTCCACGAGCAGTACTTC.

The chain uses TRBV28 and TRBJ2-6, with 7 bases that match TRBD2. Unmatched junction bases numbered 4, after V lost 4 bases and J lost 4 bases. Germline V CDR1 and CDR2: MDHEN, SYDVKM. The CDR3 has 15 residues. The CDR3 sequence is CASSSAREGANVLTF. The DNA for the CDR3 is TGTGCCAGCAGTTCCGCGCGGGAGGGGGCCAACGTCCTGACTTTC.

The chain's CDR3 is CAISERTEGTEAFF. The CDR3 bases are TGTGCCATCAGTGAGCGGACAGAAGGCACTGAAGCTTTCTTT. The gene calls are TRBV10-3 and TRBJ1-1; D is perhaps TRBD1 (6 bases). Trimming pared 2 bases from V and 4 bases from J, leaving 11 bases between. The CDR3 is made up of 14 amino acids. Germline lookup yields CDR1 ENHRY and CDR2 SYGVKD.

The rearrangement links TRBV27 to TRBJ1-5; D remains ambiguous. CDR1 and CDR2 from the germline V gene are MNHEY and SMNVEV (reference sequence). The CDR3 totals 12 residues. Trimming removed 4 bases from V and 4 bases from J, with 5 bases in between. This CDR3 is CASSSANQPQHF. The CDR3 nucleotides are TGTGCCAGCAGTTCCGCGAATCAGCCCCAGCATTTT.

The chain recombines TRBV25-1 with TRBJ2-7; 11 nucleotides match TRBD1. With 8 bases clipped from V and 4 bases from J, the junction kept 7 bases outside the gene matches. CDR3 length equals 14 residues. The germline gives CDR1 MGHDK, CDR2 SYGVNS. The CDR3 DNA reads as TGTGCCAGCCGATCAGGACAGGGGGCTTACGAGCAGTACTTC. It specifies CASRSGQGAYEQYF.

The chain uses TRBV5-1 and TRBJ2-2, with TRBD2 identical over 8 bases. Germline loops: CDR1 SGHRS, CDR2 YFSETQ. The CDR3 contains 17 residues. V lost 0 bases, J lost 3 bases, and 7 bases stayed unmatched. The CDR3 DNA follows: TGCGCCAGCAGCTTGGCCCCGGGAGGGAAGGACACCGGGGAGCTGTTTTTT. It translates to CASSLAPGGKDTGELFF.

This clone was detected once. V is TRBV6-4 and J is TRBJ2-3; 9 nucleotides match TRBD2. CDR3 length equals 17 residues. J gave up 4 bases and V 0 bases, and 8 bases lay outside the gene matches. Germline V gene lookup returns CDR1 MRHNA and CDR2 SNTAGT. In DNA form, the CDR3 reads TGTGCCAGCAGTGACTCGCACAGCGGGAGGTCCCCAGATACGCAGTATTTT. Protein: CASSDSHSGRSPDTQYF.